This T cell receptor beta chain was recovered during a study of PD-1 blockade in classical Hodgkin lymphoma. Overall study findings and caveats: Patients who began taking nivolumab under 1 year after ASCT were left out. TCR diversity at baseline was reported to be reduced in newly diagnosed patients relative to healthy donors.

TCRdb's copy holds only in-frame clones and misses some; the assay was immunoSEQ multiplex PCR. The table records tens of thousands of clones, around 90% of them present only once. Every patient was affected by relapse after autologous stem cell transplantation, while exposure to brentuximab vedotin was not uniform. Best responses included complete response and partial response; otherwise, the best response was progressive disease. The CDR3 totals 16 residues. The V end was cut by 3 bases, the J end by 7 bases, with 19 bases between. Germline V lookup: CDR1 SGHTA, CDR2 FQGNSA. On this clone itself: Its antigen is not identified.

The sequenced sample was peripheral blood mononuclear cells (PBMCs), obtained at baseline. The clonotype comes from a human donor with classical Hodgkin lymphoma. The rearrangement joins TRBV7-2 to TRBJ2-1; D not resolved. CDR3 nucleotides: TGTGCCAGCAGCTTCGTTGCGTCTGGAGAGGTGAATGAGCAGTTCTTC. This sequence encodes CASSFVASGEVNEQFF.